This T cell receptor beta chain was profiled in a study of blood T cell repertoires in COVID-19. The CDR3 runs to 15 residues. The germline gives CDR1 MDHEN, CDR2 SYDVKM. Unmatched junction bases numbered 9, after V lost 6 bases and J lost 7 bases. The data were produced by immunoSEQ multiplex PCR, yet TCRdb's version contains in-frame clones alone and is incomplete. The top ten hold roughly 25% of the sample, which has tens of thousands of clones, approximately 80% seen once. Sequenced sample: peripheral blood. The rearrangement uses TRBV28 and TRBJ2-1; TRBD1 agrees at 10 bases. This receptor was identified in a man aged 60 to 75 with acute or convalescent COVID-19. Here the CDR3 DNA reads TGTGCCAGCAGCCTCGACAGGGGGCGCAGGAATGAGCAGTTCTTC. This gives the protein CASSLDRGRRNEQFF.